A single sample gave rise to the 24 T cell receptor beta chains below, sequenced in a study of blood T cells in healthy people across ages. Primers used in a second PCR of roughly 7 to 12 cycles were a sample-barcoded 5' primer and a J-beta primer mix. TCRdb reprocessed the 5' RACE reads with MiXCR, giving one entry per CDR3 protein. The data show under 1,000,000 distinct CDR3 sequences, roughly 34% seen once. Sequencing input: blood. The receptors derive from a man aged 18 to 29 in good health.

CDR3 protein: CASSLQGLGSGTQYF. As DNA, the CDR3 is TGTGCCAGCAGTTTACAGGGGCTGGGTTCAGGTACGCAGTATTTT. The chain has TRBV12-3 or TRBV12-4 and TRBJ2-3, with D maybe TRBD1 (6 bases). Trimming stripped 2 bases from V and 8 bases from J, with 17 bases between. The CDR3 has 15 amino acids.

The chain couples TRBV12-3 or TRBV12-4 to TRBJ2-5; TRBD1 agrees at 9 bases. The CDR3 consists of 17 residues. The J segment lost 1 base and the V segment lost 7 bases, leaving 13 bases of the junction unmatched. As DNA, the CDR3 is TGTGCCAGCACGGGACAGGGTGTTGGAGGGACCCAAGAGACCCAGTACTTC. The encoded protein is CASTGQGVGGTQETQYF.

This clonotype turned up a few times. This chain joins TRBV20-1 and TRBJ1-4; D unclear. V was clipped by 4 bases and J by 1 base, with 13 bases between them. CDR1 and CDR2 (germline): DFQATT, SNEGSKA (reference sequence). CDR3 length equals 15 residues. CDR3 sequence (DNA): TGCAGTGCTACCGGGCGCGAAGGAACTAATGAAAAACTGTTTTTT. This codes for CSATGREGTNEKLFF.

There are a few counts of this clonotype. CDR3 coding DNA: TGCGCCAGCAGCCAAGGCGGGTTACAGACCCAGTACTTC. The encoded protein is CASSQGGLQTQYF. The chain has TRBV4-1 and TRBJ2-5, with a possible D match to TRBD2 (5 bases). Trimming took off 1 base at V and 6 bases at J, with 9 bases between the two ends. Germline V gene sequence: CDR1 MGHRA, CDR2 YSYEKL. The CDR3 loop spans 13 amino acids.

The rearrangement links TRBV20-1 to TRBJ2-5, with D tentatively TRBD1 or TRBD2 (5 bases each). The CDR3 runs 15 residues. Germline loops: CDR1 DFQATT, CDR2 SNEGSKA (reference sequence). V lost 2 bases and J 11 bases, leaving 24 bases between the germline ends. The CDR3 DNA reads TGCAGTGCTAGATCCGGGACCGGAGAATACAATGAGCAGTACTTC. It codes for CSARSGTGEYNEQYF.

This clonotype was recorded a few times. This sequence joins TRBV10-3 and TRBJ2-1; D gene ambiguous. The ends were cut back, 6 bases at V and 2 bases at J, with 11 bases in the middle. CDR1 ENHRY and CDR2 SYGVKD come from the germline V gene. The CDR3 length is 14 residues. The CDR3 region is CAIRDPGTYNEQFF. CDR3 in DNA: TGTGCCATCAGGGACCCCGGCACCTACAATGAGCAGTTCTTC.

This clonotype occurred a few times. This rearrangement joins TRBV19 to TRBJ1-1; D uncertain. Germline CDR1 is LNHDA and CDR2 is SQIVND (reference sequence). Trimming shortened V by 3 bases and J by 4 bases, and 15 bases separated the two germline ends. This CDR3 spans 15 amino acids. The CDR3 spells CASSMGISRSTEAFF. Written as DNA, the CDR3 is TGTGCCAGTAGTATGGGGATATCCCGCAGCACTGAAGCTTTCTTT.

This clonotype has only one observation. The chain carries TRBV5-8 and TRBJ2-4, with 9 positions matching TRBD1. The V gene's germline CDR1 is SGHTS and CDR2 YDEGEE. The V gene end was trimmed by 10 bases and the J gene end by 1 base; junction bases not matched to a gene: 12. The CDR3 has 16 amino acids. The CDR3 coding sequence is TGTGCCGGCAAACTTGAACAGGGGGCGGCCAAAAACATTCAGTACTTC. This gives the protein CAGKLEQGAAKNIQYF.

This rearrangement joins TRBV20-1 to TRBJ1-1; a possible D gene is TRBD1 (6 bases). Trimming pared 0 bases from V and 0 bases from J, leaving 20 bases between. Germline CDR1 is DFQATT and CDR2 is SNEGSKA (reference sequence). This CDR3 is 18 amino acids long. The CDR3 DNA sequence: TGCAGTGCTAGAGATCGGGCAGGGGCGGACGGGGTGAACACTGAAGCTTTCTTT. Encoded protein: CSARDRAGADGVNTEAFF.

Regarding this clonotype: A read error may account for a junction end that differs from germline. The chain couples TRBV7-6 to TRBJ2-3, with D possibly being TRBD1 (6 bases). This CDR3 contains 15 residues. Per the germline V gene, CDR1 is SGHVS and CDR2 is FNYEAQ. The CDR3 nucleotides are TGTGCCAACAGCTTACCCCAAGAGGGGGCAGATACGCAGTATTTT. It is translated as CANSLPQEGADTQYF.

This chain uses TRBV7-9 with TRBJ2-1, with D unresolved. V was clipped by 2 bases and J by 1 base, with 21 bases between them. The CDR3 runs 19 residues. CDR1 SEHNR and CDR2 FQNEAQ come from the germline V gene (reference sequence). The CDR3 sequence is CASSLTVIEPVASYNEQFF. The CDR3, as DNA: TGTGCCAGCAGCTTAACCGTAATAGAGCCGGTTGCGTCCTACAATGAGCAGTTCTTC.

The CDR3 DNA follows: TGTGCCAGCAAAGTCGAGGATGGCTACACCTTC. Protein sequence: CASKVEDGYTF. The V gene is TRBV6-6, the J gene TRBJ1-2, with D unclear. From germline, CDR1 is MNHNY and CDR2 SVGAGI (reference sequence). This CDR3 is built from 11 residues. The V end lost 7 bases, the J end lost 6 bases, and 9 bases lay between the germline ends.

The genes are TRBV27 and TRBJ1-6; the D gene is possibly TRBD1 (6 bases). The ends were cut back, 6 bases at V and 4 bases at J, with 10 bases in the middle. Germline CDR1 is MNHEY and CDR2 is SMNVEV (reference sequence). The CDR3 sequence is 14 residues long. The CDR3 here is CASSIGQYNSPLHF. Here the CDR3 DNA reads TGTGCCAGCAGCATTGGACAGTATAATTCACCCCTCCACTTT.

This clonotype was detected a few times. The rearrangement uses TRBV20-1 and TRBJ1-1; no definite D call. The CDR3 spans 12 residues. Germline V lookup: CDR1 DFQATT, CDR2 SNEGSKA (reference sequence). V lost 0 bases, J lost 4 bases, and 6 bases lay in between. CDR3 DNA: TGCAGTGCTAGAGATAGTGGCACTGAAGCTTTCTTT. It specifies CSARDSGTEAFF.

This clonotype was counted a few times. The gene calls are TRBV6-5 and TRBJ1-3; D call uncertain. Germline V gene data show CDR1 as MNHEY and CDR2 as SVGAGI. Trimming pared 6 bases from V and 0 bases from J, leaving 12 bases between. This CDR3 comprises 15 residues. CDR3 sequence reads: CASRPSPGSGNTIYF. The CDR3 nucleotides read TGTGCCAGCAGACCGTCCCCTGGCTCTGGAAACACCATATATTTT.

This clonotype has a handful of counts. The genes are TRBV10-3 and TRBJ2-2; the D is unclear. Per the germline V gene, CDR1 is ENHRY and CDR2 is SYGVKD. V was cut by 0 bases and J by 4 bases, with 9 bases left in between. The CDR3 covers 15 residues. CDR3 DNA: TGTGCCATCAGTGAGTCCTCCAGCCGCACCGGGGAGCTGTTTTTT. Protein product: CAISESSSRTGELFF.

This clonotype was seen many times. This chain uses TRBV12-3 or TRBV12-4 with TRBJ2-3; D not certain. V lost 3 bases to trimming and J lost 6 bases, with 7 bases between them. This CDR3 spans 12 amino acids. The CDR3 region is CASSFGWDTQYF. Here the CDR3 DNA reads TGTGCCAGCAGTTTCGGTTGGGATACGCAGTATTTT.

The rearrangement uses TRBV29-1 and TRBJ1-2, with unresolved D. V lost 4 bases and J lost 0, with 9 bases in between. The CDR3 is made up of 13 amino acids. Germline V lookup: CDR1 SQVTM, CDR2 ANQGSEA. CDR3 protein: CSVADGPNYGYTF. CDR3 bases: TGCAGCGTTGCGGACGGCCCTAACTATGGCTACACCTTC.

This clonotype came up a few times. The junction departs from germline at one end; a sequencing error may be responsible. The chain uses TRBV20-1 and TRBJ2-3, with 9 bases matching TRBD2. Looked up from germline, CDR1 is DFQATT and CDR2 is SNEGSKA (reference sequence). CDR3 length: 18 residues. The CDR3 DNA sequence: TGCAGTGCTGGAGAAAAACCGAGGGCTAGCGGGGGCACAGATACGCAGTATTTT. It yields the protein CSAGEKPRASGGTDTQYF.

The V gene is TRBV27, the J gene TRBJ2-1, with 8 positions matching TRBD2. Per the germline V gene, CDR1 is MNHEY and CDR2 is SMNVEV (reference sequence). After removal of 3 bases from V and 7 bases from J, the junction contained 8 bases not matched to a gene. The CDR3 has 15 amino acids. In nucleotides, the CDR3 is TGTGCCAGCAGTTTGTCAGCGGGGGTGTCGAATGAGCAGTTCTTC. Protein product: CASSLSAGVSNEQFF.

V is TRBV7-9 and J is TRBJ2-1; D possibly corresponds to TRBD2 (5 bases). The length of the CDR3 is 14 residues. CDR1 is SEHNR and CDR2 is FQNEAQ in the germline V gene (reference sequence). V was trimmed by 5 bases and J by 4 bases, leaving 12 bases between them. For the CDR3, the DNA is TGTGCCAGCAGCATAGAGGGTATTTACAATGAGCAGTTCTTC. This gives the protein CASSIEGIYNEQFF.

The chain employs TRBV5-1 and TRBJ2-3; D may be TRBD2 (5 bases). The CDR3 totals 16 residues. Germline CDR1 reads SGHRS; CDR2 reads YFSETQ. Between the trimmed V and J ends, which lost 1 base and 5 bases, there was a span of 17 bases. The CDR3 protein is CASSLLTGGPVDTQYF. Here the CDR3 DNA reads TGCGCCAGCAGCTTGCTGACGGGCGGGCCGGTAGATACGCAGTATTTT.

There are a few counts of this clonotype. DNA of the CDR3: TGCGCCAGCAGCCAAGATGGGGGCGGGCGCTACAATGAGCAGTTCTTC. Protein sequence: CASSQDGGGRYNEQFF. This rearrangement joins TRBV4-1 to TRBJ2-1; D may be TRBD1 (6 bases). V was clipped by 0 bases and J by 3 bases, with 12 bases between them. Germline V gene data show CDR1 as MGHRA and CDR2 as YSYEKL. The CDR3 sequence is 16 residues long.

A word on this clonotype: At one end the junction does not follow the germline gene, possibly because of a read error. The CDR3 DNA follows: TGCAGTGCTAGCCCGGTGGGCTCGAACTATGGCTGCACCTTC. This sequence encodes CSASPVGSNYGCTF. This chain links TRBV20-1 with TRBJ1-2; no definite D call. The CDR3 contains 14 residues. Germline-derived CDR1 and CDR2 are DFQATT and SNEGSKA (reference sequence).